This T cell receptor (beta chain) was profiled in a study of Graves' ophthalmopathy and Graves' hyperthyroidism. RNA transcripts served as template for amplifying TCR beta CDR3 sequences. RT-PCR in the first round used HTBI primers; a second-round multiplex PCR followed. Each CDR3 protein gets one entry after TCRdb re-called the multiplex PCR reads with MiXCR. The data hold 300,000 to 350,000 distinct CDR3 sequences, with 17% observed a single time. This clonotype has a handful of counts. The CDR3 contains 15 residues. The germline V gene has CDR1 SGHAT and CDR2 FQDESV (reference sequence). The V segment lost 4 bases and the J segment 6 bases; nucleotides outside the gene matches: 6.

The sequencing input was peripheral blood. The chain carries TRBV11-1 and TRBJ2-1, with 10 bases lining up with TRBD2. The sequence derives from an adult man with Graves' ophthalmopathy. The CDR3 DNA sequence: TGTGCCAGCAGCTCGACTAGCGGGCCGACCAATGAGCAGTTCTTC. It encodes CASSSTSGPTNEQFF.